This T cell receptor beta chain was identified in a study of cytomegalovirus exposure and HLA in healthy donors. The PCR ran on 60 Vbeta and 13 Jbeta primers. Clones were read by immunoSEQ multiplex PCR, and TCRdb kept only the in-frame ones, dropping some. There are about 180,000 clones in the sample; roughly 77% occur only once, and 1.5% to 2% lies in the top ten. CDR1 is SGHTA, CDR2 FQGNSA, per germline. V dropped 5 bases and J dropped 4; count of bases not matched to a gene: 4. This CDR3 comprises 14 residues. The sample comprised PBMCs. The source is a woman in her twenties or thirties in good health and CMV-seronegative. The chain uses TRBV7-2 and TRBJ1-5; 8 bases agree with TRBD1. The chain's CDR3 is CASSPDRANQPQHF. The CDR3 DNA follows: TGTGCCAGCAGCCCGGACAGGGCGAATCAGCCCCAGCATTTT.